This T cell receptor (beta chain) was profiled in a study of T cell repertoires in cytomegalovirus infection. MiXCR, run by TCRdb on the reads, gives a single entry per CDR3 protein. The data show over 45,000 distinct CDR3 sequences, around a fifth seen once. This clonotype appeared a few times. Its matching antigen is unknown. Germline-derived CDR1 and CDR2 are LGHNT and FRNRAP. This CDR3 comprises 15 residues. V lost 4 bases and J 8 bases, leaving 20 bases between the germline ends. The sequences come from CD8+ T cells from cultured PBMCs, collected from culture after CMV antigen stimulation. The V and J genes are TRBV12-5 and TRBJ1-2; D possibly corresponds to TRBD1 (5 bases). The receptor's source is a human donor in good health (CMV status not recorded). Some clones in this sample may be carry-over from other donors' samples. CDR3 in amino acids: CASGYARGTPAGYTF. CDR3 nucleotide sequence: TGTGCTAGTGGTTATGCCCGAGGGACGCCCGCGGGCTACACCTTC. The full variable domain, its missing parts supplied by reference TRBV12-5 and TRBJ1-2, is DARVTQTPRHKVTEMGQEVTMRCQPILGHNTVFWYRQTMMQGLELLAYFRNRAPLDDSGMPKDRFSAEMPDATLATLKIQPSEPRDSAVYFCASGYARGTPAGYTFGSGTRLTVV.